This T cell receptor (beta chain) was retrieved from a study of blood T cell repertoires in COVID-19. Looking at the study overall: Samples of COVID-19 (acute and convalescent) were obtained from the United States, Italy and Spain.

V gave up 1 base and J gave up 3 bases; unmatched junction bases: 5. Germline CDR1 reads KGHSH; CDR2 reads LQKENI. The CDR3 totals 15 residues. Repertoires were generated with immunoSEQ multiplex PCR, while TCRdb's copy carries only in-frame clones and drops some. The sample gives about 200,000 clones, more than 70% of which show up once; 1.5% to 2% is in the top ten. V is TRBV18 and J is TRBJ1-2; TRBD1 aligns across 7 bases. This sequence originates from a man younger than 30 with active or convalescent COVID-19. Sequences were obtained from peripheral blood. The CDR3 bases are TGTGCCAGCTCACCACAACGAGGGGGCGACTATGGCTACACCTTC. It yields the protein CASSPQRGGDYGYTF.